This T cell receptor beta chain was recovered during a study of PD-1 blockade in mismatch repair-deficient tumors. Study summary: Enrolled about 2012-2016, patients had progressing, pretreated mismatch repair-deficient cancers of about a dozen types.

V lost 5 bases to trimming and J lost 2 bases, with 16 bases between them. Germline V CDR1 and CDR2: SEHNR, FQNEAQ (reference sequence). This CDR3 has 15 amino acids. Here immunoSEQ multiplex PCR was the method, and the copy in TCRdb shows in-frame clones only, minus some. Here the sample spans about 68,000 clones, approximately 78% being singletons. The receptor comes from an adult with mismatch repair-deficient cancer. This sequence joins TRBV7-9 and TRBJ2-7, with D perhaps matching TRBD1 (5 bases). Sample: peripheral blood, taken 2 weeks after starting pembrolizumab. CDR3 sequence reads: CASSPEIRQPYEQYF. The CDR3 region has the DNA TGTGCCAGCAGCCCCGAAATTAGACAGCCCTACGAGCAGTACTTC.